The clone carrying this T cell receptor (beta chain) was counted a single time. The CDR3 runs to 11 residues. V was clipped by 3 bases and J by 3 bases, with 3 bases between them. CDR1 is MNHNS and CDR2 is SASEGT in the germline V gene. The data were obtained in a study of blood T cell repertoires in COVID-19. Study information: The origin of the acute and convalescent COVID-19 samples was the United States, Italy and Spain. Sources were T cells, B-cell-depleted T cells, or PBMCs; the material itself was cDNA or gDNA.

Authors' methods: Amplification of reference gene primers provided the estimated nucleated cell counts. Repertoires were generated with immunoSEQ multiplex PCR, while TCRdb's copy carries only in-frame clones and drops some. V, J and clone size are taken as reported in that table, and D and trimming were inferred from the DNA itself. The sample gives more than 200,000 clones, 70% to 90% of which show up once; under 4% is in the top ten. The chain couples TRBV6-1 to TRBJ2-7; D unresolved. The sequence was obtained from a young man with active or convalescent COVID-19. The specimen sequenced was peripheral blood. The DNA for the CDR3 is TGTGCCAGCAGTGACCTCTACGAGCAGTACTTC. Protein: CASSDLYEQYF.